These 21 T cell receptor beta chains share one sample of origin, sequenced in a study of T cell changes during pregnancy in multiple sclerosis. Profiling relied on immunoSEQ multiplex PCR, and the TCRdb table lists in-frame clones only, not all of them. The sample contains 25,000 to 30,000 clones, over 80% of which appear only once. The specimen was CD8+ T cells from peripheral blood mononuclear cells, collected before pregnancy. The origin of the receptors is a female donor with multiple sclerosis, enrolled in a pregnancy study.

V usage is TRBV2 and J usage is TRBJ1-2; D uncertain. The CDR3 extends over 11 amino acids. Germline-derived CDR1 and CDR2 are SNHLY and FYNNEI. V lost 8 bases, J lost 8 bases, and 12 bases lay in between. The DNA for the CDR3 is TGTGCCAGCCCTGATGATGGCGGCTACACCTTC. This encodes CASPDDGGYTF.

The gene calls are TRBV10-1 and TRBJ2-3; 10 nucleotides line up with TRBD2. The length of the CDR3 is 16 residues. Germline V gives CDR1 WNHNN, CDR2 SYGVQD (reference sequence). V was pared by 6 bases and J by 1 base, with 7 bases of the junction left unmatched. The CDR3 loop reads CASRKKREGGTDTQYF. As DNA, the CDR3 is TGCGCCAGCAGGAAAAAGCGGGAGGGCGGCACAGATACGCAGTATTTT.

V usage is TRBV7-9 and J usage is TRBJ2-4, with D possibly being TRBD2 (5 bases). The CDR3 loop spans 14 amino acids. Germline loops: CDR1 SEHNR, CDR2 FQNEAQ (reference sequence). V dropped 3 bases and J dropped 0 bases, with 6 bases sitting between them. CDR3 sequence: CASSFEGAKNIQYF. DNA of the CDR3: TGTGCCAGCAGCTTTGAGGGAGCCAAAAACATTCAGTACTTC.

This sequence joins TRBV19 and TRBJ2-7; 12 bases align to TRBD2. Trimming removed 2 bases from V and 3 bases from J; junction bases left unmatched: 2. The CDR3 contains 15 residues. Per the germline V gene, CDR1 is LNHDA and CDR2 is SQIVND (reference sequence). The CDR3: CASSITLAGGYEQYF. The CDR3 nucleotides read TGTGCCAGTAGTATAACACTAGCGGGAGGCTACGAGCAGTACTTC.

The J gene is TRBJ2-1, the V gene TRBV5-8; TRBD2 is a possible D gene (6 bases). Looked up from germline, CDR1 is SGHTS and CDR2 is YDEGEE. CDR3 length: 16 residues. V was clipped by 4 bases and J by 5 bases, with 19 bases between them. CDR3 nucleotides: TGTGCCAGCAGCCCCATGGCCGCGGGATTAGACAATGAGCAGTTCTTC. It codes for CASSPMAAGLDNEQFF.

This clone has only a few counts. The chain carries TRBV6-6 and TRBJ1-2; TRBD1 is a possible D gene (5 bases). CDR3 length: 12 residues. Trimming took 0 bases from V and 8 from J, leaving 7 bases between them. CDR1 and CDR2 (germline): MNHNY, SVGAGI (reference sequence). CDR3 DNA sequence: TGTGCCAGCAGTTACTCCGGGGGAGGCTACACCTTC. It translates to CASSYSGGGYTF.

The rearrangement joins TRBV6-4 to TRBJ2-1; D not certain. CDR1 is MRHNA, CDR2 SNTAGT, per germline. The length of the CDR3 is 15 residues. Trimming removed 0 bases from V and 5 bases from J, with 11 bases in between. CDR3 nucleotides: TGTGCCAGCAGTGACTCTGGTAGCTTGGACAATGAGCAGTTCTTC. It encodes CASSDSGSLDNEQFF.

The genes are TRBV7-9 and TRBJ2-7; D is unresolved. The CDR3 has 12 residues. Looked up from germline, CDR1 is SEHNR and CDR2 is FQNEAQ (reference sequence). V dropped 1 base and J dropped 5 bases, with 6 bases sitting between them. CDR3 bases: TGTGCCAGCAGCTTAGTGTTCAACGAGCAGTACTTC. Residues: CASSLVFNEQYF. The whole variable domain, remainder taken from reference TRBV7-9 and TRBJ2-7, is DTGVSQNPRHKITKRGQNVTFRCDPISEHNRLYWYRQTLGQGPEFLTYFQNEAQLEKSRLLSDRFSAERPKGSFSTLEIQRTEQGDSAMYLCASSLVFNEQYFGPGTRLTVT.

This chain connects TRBV4-3 to TRBJ2-5; 8 bases agree with TRBD1. Per the germline V gene, CDR1 is LGHNA and CDR2 is YSLEER. The CDR3 length is 16 residues. Trimming took 1 base from V and 4 from J; bases not matched to a gene: 8. The CDR3 region has the DNA TGCGCCAGCAGCCAAGTATCCAGGGGGCGCTTAGAGACCCAGTACTTC. Translating it yields CASSQVSRGRLETQYF.

The CDR3 sequence is CASSLGTGSTETQYF. As DNA, the CDR3 is TGTGCCAGCAGTTTAGGGACAGGGTCAACGGAGACCCAGTACTTC. The V call is TRBV28, the J call TRBJ2-5; TRBD1 aligns across 9 bases. Losses at the gene ends were 2 bases for V and 5 bases for J; bases not matched to a gene: 6. Germline CDR1 reads MDHEN; CDR2 reads SYDVKM. The length of the CDR3 is 15 residues.

V usage is TRBV19 and J usage is TRBJ2-7; 9 nucleotides line up with TRBD1. Per the germline V gene, CDR1 is LNHDA and CDR2 is SQIVND (reference sequence). The CDR3 loop spans 15 amino acids. J lost 7 bases, V lost 3 bases, and 10 bases had no gene match. The CDR3 spells CASSIDGTGLREQYF. DNA for the CDR3: TGTGCCAGTAGTATCGATGGGACAGGGCTGAGAGAGCAGTACTTC.

CDR3 nucleotide sequence: TGCGCCAGCAGCCAAGATTCGGGGGGCTACTATGGCTACACCTTC. Translation: CASSQDSGGYYGYTF. The chain combines TRBV4-3 with TRBJ1-2, with D possibly TRBD1 on 6 matching bases. The CDR3 covers 15 residues. CDR1 and CDR2 (germline): LGHNA, YSLEER. V lost 0 bases to trimming and J lost 3 bases, with 11 bases between them.

This clone was recorded only once. V and J are TRBV7-2 and TRBJ2-7, with D possibly matching TRBD2 (5 bases). V was cut by 5 bases and J by 2 bases, with 13 bases left in between. Germline V gives CDR1 SGHTA, CDR2 FQGNSA. The CDR3 covers 14 residues. The CDR3: CASSPSSNTYEQYF. As DNA, the CDR3 is TGTGCCAGCAGCCCTAGCAGTAATACCTACGAGCAGTACTTC.

The chain joins TRBV29-1 to TRBJ1-1; tentatively, D is TRBD1 (5 bases). Germline V CDR1 and CDR2: SQVTM, ANQGSEA. The CDR3 has 11 residues. Trimming removed 2 bases from V and 8 bases from J, with 9 bases in between. The CDR3 region has the DNA TGCAGCGTTGAACAGGGTAGGGAAGCTTTCTTT. This gives the protein CSVEQGREAFF.

The chain couples TRBV6-5 to TRBJ1-5; D may be TRBD1 (5 bases). The V end was cut by 5 bases, the J end by 3 bases, with 11 bases between. CDR1 and CDR2 (germline): MNHEY, SVGAGI. The CDR3 runs to 14 residues. The CDR3 region is CASSTLGHNQPQHF. Here the CDR3 DNA reads TGTGCCAGCAGTACCCTAGGACACAATCAGCCCCAGCATTTT.

The chain is built from TRBV14 and TRBJ1-3; TRBD1 is a possible D gene (6 bases). The germline V and J ends were trimmed by 1 base and 2 bases, with 6 bases remaining between them. CDR1 is SGHDN and CDR2 is FVKESK in the germline V gene. This CDR3 region has 14 residues. The CDR3 is CASSQGTAGNTIYF. The CDR3 DNA is TGTGCCAGCAGCCAAGGGACAGCTGGAAACACCATATATTTT.

This sequence joins TRBV4-3 and TRBJ2-7; 10 bases are shared with TRBD1. Germline loops: CDR1 LGHNA, CDR2 YSLEER. V gave up 0 bases and J gave up 1 base; unmatched junction bases: 9. The CDR3 extends over 18 amino acids. In DNA form, the CDR3 reads TGCGCCAGCAGCCAAGAGTCGGAGGGACAGGGGAAGTCCTACGAGCAGTACTTC. Protein product: CASSQESEGQGKSYEQYF.

The rearrangement uses TRBV10-3 and TRBJ2-1; 8 bases map to TRBD2. The germline V gene encodes CDR1 ENHRY and CDR2 SYGVKD. V shed 4 bases, J shed 0 bases, and the junction held 8 bases outside the gene matches. The CDR3 has 17 residues. The CDR3 nucleotides read TGTGCCATCAGTGGATTTTTGCGGGAGGACTCCTACAATGAGCAGTTCTTC. Translated: CAISGFLREDSYNEQFF.

Remarks on this clone: The junction differs from germline at one of its ends, possibly a read error. V usage is TRBV2 and J usage is TRBJ1-4; the D gene is possibly TRBD1 (6 bases). The CDR3 totals 16 residues. CDR1 and CDR2 (germline): SNHLY, FYNNEI. CDR3 region: CASSEAKAEGGENLFF. CDR3 coding DNA: TGTGCCAGCAGTGAAGCGAAGGCGGAGGGGGGGGAAAACCTGTTTTTT.

The V call is TRBV27, the J call TRBJ2-1; 9 positions match TRBD2. The CDR3 contains 16 residues. The germline V gene encodes CDR1 MNHEY and CDR2 SMNVEV (reference sequence). J was trimmed by 1 base and V by 4 bases; bases with no gene match: 5. CDR3 loop: CASSSRLAASYNEQFF. The CDR3 DNA is TGTGCCAGCAGTTCCCGACTAGCGGCTTCCTACAATGAGCAGTTCTTC.

This chain links TRBV19 with TRBJ2-1; TRBD2 aligns across 7 bases. Germline lookup yields CDR1 LNHDA and CDR2 SQIVND (reference sequence). CDR3 length equals 15 residues. V shed 7 bases and J 4 bases; nucleotides not matched to a gene: 10. This chain's CDR3 is CASTPASGRYNEQFF. The CDR3 DNA reads TGTGCCAGTACCCCGGCTAGCGGACGATACAATGAGCAGTTCTTC.